Below are 31 T cell receptor beta chains sequenced from a single sample in a study of glioma-infiltrating T cells. The iRepertoire nested amplicon-rescue multiplex PCR amplified TCR alpha and beta CDR3s from RNA. In TCRdb, the multiplex PCR reads were re-called with MiXCR into one record per CDR3 protein. The sample has approximately 120,000 distinct CDR3 sequences; around 23% are singletons. Sequenced material: glioma tissue, nonneoplastic brain tissue, or PBMCs (not recorded which). The receptor set was obtained from a human donor with low-grade glioma or glioblastoma, undergoing nonglioma brain surgery, or in good health (not recorded which).

This clonotype was seen repeatedly, ten times or more. V and J are TRBV6-1 and TRBJ2-3; D uncertain. The length of the CDR3 is 13 residues. Trimming pared 5 bases from V and 6 bases from J, leaving 12 bases between. Germline V gene sequence: CDR1 MNHNS, CDR2 SASEGT. Written as DNA, the CDR3 is TGTGCCAGCAGTAACGGCGCCGTGGATACGCAGTATTTT. Amino acids: CASSNGAVDTQYF.

The sample holds many counts of this clonotype. This chain joins TRBV7-2 and TRBJ2-2, with D uncertain. In germline, CDR1 is SGHTA, CDR2 FQGNSA. The CDR3 length is 14 residues. V lost 1 base and J lost 4, with 7 bases in between. CDR3 sequence (DNA): TGTGCCAGCAGCTTAGTAGGCGGCACCGGGGAGCTGTTTTTT. This encodes CASSLVGGTGELFF.

V and J are TRBV4-2 and TRBJ2-6; D gene unclear. The CDR3 consists of 16 residues. The V gene's germline CDR1 is LGHNA and CDR2 YNFKEQ. Trimming pared 2 bases from V and 0 bases from J, leaving 8 bases between. The DNA of the CDR3 is TGTGCCAGCAGCCAACTGTTTTCCTCTGGGGCCAACGTCCTGACTTTC. It yields the protein CASSQLFSSGANVLTF.

This clonotype showed up many times. The chain carries TRBV7-2 and TRBJ2-7; D is uncertain. This CDR3 is built from 14 residues. Germline-derived CDR1 and CDR2 are SGHTA and FQGNSA. Trimming left V 5 bases short and J 3 bases short, with 14 bases between. The chain's CDR3 is CASSPRPILYEQYF. CDR3 coding DNA: TGTGCCAGCAGCCCTAGACCAATCCTCTACGAGCAGTACTTC.

This clonotype appeared a few times. The chain uses TRBV11-3 and TRBJ2-3, with D perhaps TRBD2 (6 bases). CDR1 is SGHNT, CDR2 YENEEA, per germline. Trimming stripped 0 bases from V and 2 bases from J, with 15 bases between. The CDR3 is 17 residues long. DNA for the CDR3: TGTGCCAGCAGCTTAGATTCGGCGGGGCCCCTCACAGATACGCAGTATTTT. Protein: CASSLDSAGPLTDTQYF.

The chain combines TRBV5-4 with TRBJ1-3; no reliable D call. CDR1 and CDR2 from the germline V gene are SGHNT and YYREEE (reference sequence). The V gene lost 3 bases and the J gene lost 0 bases, with 10 bases spanning the gap. This CDR3 has 15 residues. The CDR3 DNA sequence: TGTGCCAGCAGCTCCCTCCCGCTCTCTGGAAACACCATATATTTT. Its protein product is CASSSLPLSGNTIYF. The whole variable domain, filled in from reference TRBV5-4 and TRBJ1-3, reads ETGVTQSPTHLIKTRGQQVTLRCSSQSGHNTVSWYQQALGQGPQFIFQYYREEENGRGNFPPRFSGLQFPNYSSELNVNALELDDSALYLCASSSLPLSGNTIYFGEGSWLTVV.

The V call is TRBV5-1, the J call TRBJ2-1, with TRBD1 matching 7 bases. The CDR3 is 15 amino acids. The ends lost 5 bases at V and 8 bases at J; junction bases unmatched: 13. CDR1 and CDR2 (germline): SGHRS, YFSETQ. The CDR3 DNA reads as TGCGCCAGCAGAAGGTCGGGACAGCAGAGCGATGAGCAGTTCTTC. This sequence encodes CASRRSGQQSDEQFF.

The V gene is TRBV7-9, the J gene TRBJ2-7; 9 positions agree with TRBD1. Trimming cost V 5 bases and J 4 bases; bases outside gene matches: 6. The CDR3 runs to 14 residues. Germline loops: CDR1 SEHNR, CDR2 FQNEAQ (reference sequence). The CDR3, as DNA: TGTGCCAGCAGCCTTGGGACAGGGTTGTACGAGCAGTACTTC. This encodes CASSLGTGLYEQYF. Full variable domain (outside the CDR3, taken from reference TRBV7-9 and TRBJ2-7): DTGVSQNPRHKITKRGQNVTFRCDPISEHNRLYWYRQTLGQGPEFLTYFQNEAQLEKSRLLSDRFSAERPKGSFSTLEIQRTEQGDSAMYLCASSLGTGLYEQYFGPGTRLTVT.

This sequence joins TRBV19 and TRBJ2-7, with 10 positions matching TRBD1. Trimming at V came to 4 bases and at J to 5 bases, leaving 5 bases not matched to a gene. The CDR3 is 14 residues long. Germline loops: CDR1 LNHDA, CDR2 SQIVND (reference sequence). The CDR3 DNA reads TGTGCCAGTAGTACGACCGGGACAGGGGACGAGCAGTACTTC. Its protein is CASSTTGTGDEQYF.

This clonotype came up many times. The rearrangement joins TRBV7-9 to TRBJ1-1, with D hard to call. The germline gives CDR1 SEHNR, CDR2 FQNEAQ (reference sequence). The V and J ends lost 3 bases and 7 bases respectively, with 6 bases between them. This CDR3 region has 11 residues. In DNA, the CDR3 is TGTGCCAGCAGCTTGGAAGGTGAAGCTTTCTTT. This sequence encodes CASSLEGEAFF.

This clonotype was detected only a few times. The V call is TRBV19, the J call TRBJ1-5, with unresolved D. Germline-derived CDR1 and CDR2 are LNHDA and SQIVND (reference sequence). The CDR3 covers 13 residues. V gave up 5 bases and J gave up 7 bases, with 12 bases separating them. The CDR3 here is CASSPRTEQPQHF. CDR3 nucleotides: TGTGCCAGTAGTCCCCGGACCGAGCAGCCCCAGCATTTT.

Worth noting for this clonotype: A much larger clone sits a single nucleotide away, making a read error possible. This chain uses TRBV2 with TRBJ2-3; no clear D gene. This CDR3 is built from 13 residues. Germline loops: CDR1 SNHLY, CDR2 FYNNEI. CDR3 loop: CASSEGSRDTHYF. CDR3 coding DNA: TGTGCCAGCAGTGAAGGTAGCAGAGATACGCACTATTTT.

This clonotype has ten or more counts. This chain uses TRBV6-1 with TRBJ2-1; TRBD2 might be the D (6 bases). V gave up 8 bases and J gave up 4 bases, with 15 bases separating them. Germline CDR1 MNHNS, CDR2 SASEGT. The CDR3 runs to 14 residues. The chain's CDR3 is CASRRAELYNEQFF. CDR3 DNA: TGTGCCAGCCGGAGGGCGGAGCTGTACAATGAGCAGTTCTTC.

V gene TRBV29-1 combines with J gene TRBJ2-3; 8 positions agree with TRBD2. Germline V CDR1 and CDR2: SQVTM, ANQGSEA. Unmatched junction bases numbered 1, after V lost 1 base and J lost 1 base. This CDR3 has 14 residues. CDR3 protein: CSVEAAGGTDTQYF. In DNA, the CDR3 is TGCAGCGTTGAAGCAGCGGGGGGCACAGATACGCAGTATTTT.

This clonotype was observed many times. For the CDR3, the DNA is TGTGCCAGCAGTTTTCTTAGCGGAAGCTCCTACAATGAGCAGTTCTTC. Protein: CASSFLSGSSYNEQFF. The V gene is TRBV27, the J gene TRBJ2-1; D possibly corresponds to TRBD2 (6 bases). Germline lookup yields CDR1 MNHEY and CDR2 SMNVEV (reference sequence). The CDR3 is 16 amino acids. V dropped 3 bases and J dropped 0 bases, with 12 bases sitting between them.

There are many counts of this clonotype. The rearrangement joins TRBV19 to TRBJ1-5; weak D call: TRBD1 (5 bases). Trimming shortened V by 5 bases and J by 1 base, and 12 bases separated the two germline ends. Per the germline V gene, CDR1 is LNHDA and CDR2 is SQIVND (reference sequence). There are 15 residues in the CDR3. For the CDR3, the DNA is TGTGCCAGTAGTGTATACCGGGACAGCAATCAGCCCCAGCATTTT. This encodes CASSVYRDSNQPQHF.

This clonotype was seen repeatedly, ten times or more. This chain joins TRBV7-8 and TRBJ2-1, with D uncertain. The CDR3 consists of 16 residues. V was cut by 0 bases and J by 4 bases, with 13 bases left in between. The germline V gene encodes CDR1 SGHVS and CDR2 FQNEAQ. The CDR3 coding sequence is TGTGCCAGCAGCTTAGCGAGGCAGGAACGGTACAATGAGCAGTTCTTC. This sequence encodes CASSLARQERYNEQFF.

This clonotype was seen only a few times. The chain uses TRBV3-1 and TRBJ2-1, with D perhaps matching TRBD1 (5 bases). The CDR3 is made up of 12 amino acids. Germline CDR1 LGHDT, CDR2 YNNKEL (reference sequence). V was trimmed by 3 bases and J by 10 bases, leaving 10 bases between them. The CDR3 loop is CASSQGLREQFF. CDR3 nucleotides: TGTGCCAGCAGCCAGGGGCTACGGGAGCAGTTCTTC.

At least ten counts were recorded for this clonotype. The rearrangement uses TRBV18 and TRBJ2-7; D possibly corresponds to TRBD1 (6 bases). Germline CDR1 reads KGHSH; CDR2 reads LQKENI. V lost 3 bases, J lost 2 bases, and 11 bases lay in between. The CDR3 has 14 residues. This CDR3 reads CASSPNRDTYEQYF. The CDR3, as DNA: TGTGCCAGCTCACCGAACAGGGATACCTACGAGCAGTACTTC.

In its sample, this clonotype was seen many times. This chain connects TRBV7-2 to TRBJ2-7; 7 bases map to TRBD2. The CDR3 contains 15 residues. Germline V lookup: CDR1 SGHTA, CDR2 FQGNSA. The junction had 5 bases not matched to a gene; V was cut back by 0 bases and J by 3 bases. The CDR3 loop reads CASSLASGGGYEQYF. CDR3 coding DNA: TGTGCCAGCAGCTTAGCGTCGGGGGGAGGCTACGAGCAGTACTTC.

This clonotype was detected many times. The CDR3 reads CATSVSVSQYF. CDR3 DNA sequence: TGTGCCACCAGTGTCTCCGTGTCTCAGTACTTC. This chain connects TRBV24-1 to TRBJ2-7; D ambiguous. V lost 5 bases, J lost 10 bases, and 11 bases lay in between. The CDR3 consists of 11 residues. The germline CDR1 and CDR2 sequences are KGHDR and SFDVKD.

This clonotype appeared many times. The V and J genes are TRBV27 and TRBJ2-7; possibly TRBD1 or TRBD2 for D (5 bases each). Trimming pared 5 bases from V and 2 bases from J, leaving 13 bases between. The V gene's germline CDR1 is MNHEY and CDR2 SMNVEV (reference sequence). The CDR3 consists of 14 residues. The CDR3 nucleotides are TGTGCCAGCAGTCACCGGGACGGGGCCTACGAGCAGTACTTC. Protein: CASSHRDGAYEQYF.

This clonotype was observed a few times. The chain recombines TRBV29-1 with TRBJ1-1, with D hard to call. CDR3 size: 13 residues. The ends were cut back, 7 bases at V and 0 bases at J, with 12 bases in the middle. From germline, CDR1 is SQVTM and CDR2 ANQGSEA. The CDR3 loop is CSAQNNLNTEAFF. In DNA form, the CDR3 reads TGCAGCGCCCAAAATAACTTGAACACTGAAGCTTTCTTT. Based on the CDR3 plus reference TRBV29-1 and TRBJ1-1, the full variable domain is SAVISQKPSRDICQRGTSLTIQCQVDSQVTMMFWYRQQPGQSLTLIATANQGSEATYESGFVIDKFPISRPNLTFSTLTVSNMSPEDSSIYLCSAQNNLNTEAFFGQGTRLTVV.

This clonotype was observed a handful of times. The V and J genes are TRBV29-1 and TRBJ1-5, with 7 bases lining up with TRBD1. The CDR3 has 13 amino acids. Trimming took 6 bases from V and 5 from J; bases not matched to a gene: 7. Germline V lookup: CDR1 SQVTM, CDR2 ANQGSEA. Here the CDR3 reads CSVRGQADQPQHF. The CDR3 DNA sequence: TGCAGCGTACGAGGACAGGCCGATCAGCCCCAGCATTTT.

This clonotype was detected many times. The rearrangement links TRBV10-2 to TRBJ2-1; D is perhaps TRBD1 (6 bases). V was shortened by 6 bases and J by 16 bases, with 16 bases between the two germline ends. Germline V lookup: CDR1 WSHSY, CDR2 SAAADI. The CDR3 has 11 amino acids. The CDR3 loop is CASSPTGLIFF. In nucleotides, the CDR3 is TGCGCCAGCAGCCCCACAGGGCTAATTTTCTTC.

This clonotype was detected ten times or more. This rearrangement joins TRBV19 to TRBJ2-3; TRBD1 agrees at 8 bases. V gave up 6 bases and J gave up 2 bases; unmatched junction bases: 10. The CDR3 totals 16 residues. The germline V gene encodes CDR1 LNHDA and CDR2 SQIVND (reference sequence). The DNA for the CDR3 is TGTGCCAGTAGGAGTTCAAGGACAGGGAACACAGATACGCAGTATTTT. Protein product: CASRSSRTGNTDTQYF.

This clonotype showed up just a few times. The J gene is TRBJ2-6, the V gene TRBV4-2; perhaps D is TRBD1 or TRBD2 (5 bases each). Trimming took 4 bases from V and 0 from J, leaving 25 bases between them. In germline, CDR1 is LGHNA, CDR2 YNFKEQ. The CDR3 covers 21 residues. CDR3 region: CASSPGRKRGVIYSGANVLTF. The DNA for the CDR3 is TGTGCCAGCAGCCCAGGAAGAAAAAGGGGAGTGATTTACTCTGGGGCCAACGTCCTGACTTTC.

Concerning this clonotype: Since a much larger clone is just one base distant, this may be a read error. The rearrangement uses TRBV28 and TRBJ2-3; D ambiguous. Trimming pared 4 bases from V and 0 bases from J, leaving 11 bases between. The CDR3 contains 15 residues. From germline, CDR1 is MDHEN and CDR2 SYDVKM. CDR3 in amino acids: CASSSPPSSTDTQYF. CDR3 bases: TGTGCCAGCAGTTCCCCTCCTTCTAGCACAGATACGCAGTATTTT.

In its sample, this clonotype was seen a few times. This chain joins TRBV5-1 and TRBJ2-5, with D maybe TRBD1 (6 bases). V gave up 2 bases and J gave up 1 base, with 12 bases separating them. The germline V gene encodes CDR1 SGHRS and CDR2 YFSETQ. The CDR3 runs to 15 residues. CDR3 sequence: CASSFYTGIQETQYF. CDR3 in DNA: TGCGCCAGCAGCTTTTATACAGGGATCCAAGAGACCCAGTACTTC.

Concerning this clonotype: A much larger clone differs from this one at a single base, so this may be a read error. Written as DNA, the CDR3 is TGTGCCAGCAGCGTTCTGGGACAGAGTTACGATGAGCAGTTCTTC. Translation gives CASSVLGQSYDEQFF. This chain joins TRBV9 and TRBJ2-1; 7 positions agree with TRBD1. CDR3 length: 15 residues. The V gene's germline CDR1 is SGDLS and CDR2 YYNGEE. The J segment lost 8 bases and the V segment lost 2 bases, leaving 10 bases of the junction unmatched.

Concerning this clonotype itself: Being one base from a much bigger clone, this may be a read error. The gene calls are TRBV29-1 and TRBJ2-1; D possibly uses TRBD1 or TRBD2 (5 bases each). The V end lost 7 bases, the J end lost 6 bases, and 10 bases lay between the germline ends. This CDR3 contains 11 residues. The germline V gene encodes CDR1 SQVTM and CDR2 ANQGSEA. The CDR3 DNA follows: TGCAGCGGGGGGAAAGTCAATGAGCAGTTCTTC. As protein: CSGGKVNEQFF.